One and the same sample provided the 26 T cell receptor beta chains below, sequenced in a study of Ad26.COV2.S vaccination and SARS-CoV-2 variants. Profiling relied on immunoSEQ multiplex PCR, and the TCRdb table lists in-frame clones only, not all of them. The data show about 430,000 clones, 75% to 95% seen once. Described treatment: some 20 received Ad26.COV2.S at low or high dose, single or two shots; about 5 received placebo; per-sample allocation not given. Samples were taken on day 63 after the first vaccine or placebo injection. Specimen: peripheral blood, collected in a trial of Ad26.COV2.S vaccine versus placebo. These receptor sequences come from a person aged 18-60 years who received the Ad26.COV2.S COVID-19 vaccine or a placebo.

J is TRBJ1-2 and V is TRBV6-5, with D possibly TRBD1 on 5 matching bases. V was trimmed by 7 bases and J by 4 bases, leaving 19 bases between them. Germline CDR1 and CDR2: MNHEY and SVGAGI. The CDR3 loop spans 15 amino acids. This CDR3 reads CASTAPGAGVYGYTF. DNA of the CDR3: TGTGCCAGCACCGCTCCCGGGGCAGGAGTCTATGGCTACACCTTC.

V gene TRBV5-1 combines with J gene TRBJ2-3, with TRBD2 as a possible D gene (6 bases). Germline V lookup: CDR1 SGHRS, CDR2 YFSETQ. This CDR3 region has 15 residues. V was trimmed by 0 bases and J by 3 bases, leaving 11 bases between them. The CDR3 nucleotides read TGCGCCAGCAGCTTGGAGCTAGCGTCTACAGATACGCAGTATTTT. Translation: CASSLELASTDTQYF.

With respect to this clone: A read error may account for a junction end that differs from germline. This chain joins TRBV7-7 and TRBJ2-5; D not certain. The CDR3 spans 13 residues. The V gene's germline CDR1 is SSHAT and CDR2 FNYEAQ (reference sequence). The chain's CDR3 is CASSLGLGETQYF. For the CDR3, the DNA is TGTGCTAGCAGCTTGGGGTTGGGAGAGACCCAGTACTTC. Based on the CDR3 plus reference TRBV7-7 and TRBJ2-5, the full variable domain is GAGVSQSPRYKVTKRGQDVTLRCDPISSHATLYWYQQALGQGPEFLTYFNYEAQPDKSGLPSDRFSAERPEGSISTLTIQRTEQRDSAMYRCASSLGLGETQYFGPGTRLLVL.

The chain employs TRBV6-2 or TRBV6-3 and TRBJ1-5; 11 bases fit TRBD1. CDR3 length: 17 amino acids. Germline CDR1 reads MNHEY; CDR2 reads SVGEGT. Trimming at V came to 2 bases and at J to 7 bases, leaving 10 bases not matched to a gene. In DNA, the CDR3 is TGTGCCAGCAGTTACCGCCCCGGACAGGGGGCAAGGCAGCCCCAGCATTTT. Protein: CASSYRPGQGARQPQHF.

J is TRBJ2-7 and V is TRBV19; TRBD2 matches at 12 bases. Germline V CDR1 and CDR2: LNHDA, SQIVND (reference sequence). V was pared by 3 bases and J by 2 bases, with 2 bases of the junction left unmatched. The length of the CDR3 is 15 residues. Here the CDR3 DNA reads TGTGCCAGTAGTATGACTAGCGGGGGACCCTACGAGCAGTACTTC. Its protein product is CASSMTSGGPYEQYF.

The genes are TRBV7-8 and TRBJ1-4; the D gene is possibly TRBD1 (5 bases). Trimming left V 5 bases short and J 6 bases short, with 16 bases between. Germline CDR1 reads SGHVS; CDR2 reads FQNEAQ. The CDR3 is 15 residues long. The CDR3 here is CASSPQGRGDEKLFF. CDR3 DNA: TGTGCCAGCAGCCCCCAGGGAAGAGGTGATGAAAAACTGTTTTTT. Combining the CDR3 with reference TRBV7-8 and TRBJ1-4 gives the whole variable domain GAGVSQSPRYKVAKRGQDVALRCDPISGHVSLFWYQQALGQGPEFLTYFQNEAQLDKSGLPSDRFFAERPEGSVSTLKIQRTQQEDSAVYLCASSPQGRGDEKLFFGSGTQLSVL.

To note about this clone: Different DNA sequences within this sample yield the same CDR3. The rearrangement links TRBV5-4 to TRBJ2-5; 11 nucleotides match TRBD2. The CDR3 is 14 amino acids. Germline assignment: CDR1 SGHNT and CDR2 YYREEE (reference sequence). Trimming cost V 4 bases and J 5 bases; bases outside gene matches: 4. CDR3: CASSLAGGRETQYF. CDR3 nucleotides: TGTGCCAGCAGCCTAGCGGGAGGACGCGAGACCCAGTACTTC.

The J gene is TRBJ2-2, the V gene TRBV27; D unresolved. The CDR3 is made up of 12 amino acids. In germline, CDR1 is MNHEY, CDR2 SMNVEV (reference sequence). V was cut by 5 bases and J by 5 bases, with 6 bases left in between. This CDR3 reads CASSPPTGELFF. CDR3 nucleotide sequence: TGTGCCAGCAGTCCACCGACCGGGGAGCTGTTTTTT.

This clone was detected a few times. This rearrangement joins TRBV2 to TRBJ1-1, with no clear D. V lost 3 bases, J lost 12 bases, and 17 bases lay in between. CDR1 is SNHLY and CDR2 is FYNNEI in the germline V gene. The CDR3 sequence is 13 residues long. CDR3 region: CASSDPTPGSSFF. Written as DNA, the CDR3 is TGTGCCAGCAGTGACCCCACCCCGGGGAGTTCTTTCTTT.

This chain uses TRBV12-3 or TRBV12-4 with TRBJ1-1; 9 nucleotides match TRBD1. The ends lost 5 bases at V and 4 bases at J; junction bases unmatched: 2. This CDR3 is 13 amino acids long. In DNA form, the CDR3 reads TGTGCCAGCAGTCTACAGGGGGCCACTGAAGCTTTCTTT. It encodes CASSLQGATEAFF.

The chain couples TRBV10-3 to TRBJ2-7; TRBD1 might be the D (6 bases). V was cut by 5 bases and J by 5 bases, with 16 bases left in between. The V gene's germline CDR1 is ENHRY and CDR2 SYGVKD. CDR3 length equals 14 residues. CDR3 in amino acids: CAISTGTPENEQYF. In nucleotides, the CDR3 is TGTGCCATCAGTACCGGGACACCGGAGAACGAGCAGTACTTC.

This chain connects TRBV7-2 to TRBJ2-4; D ambiguous. V was shortened by 1 base and J by 4 bases, with 5 bases between the two germline ends. Germline loops: CDR1 SGHTA, CDR2 FQGNSA. The CDR3 is 13 residues long. CDR3 sequence: CASSLDPKNIQYF. The CDR3 DNA is TGTGCCAGCAGCTTAGATCCTAAAAACATTCAGTACTTC.

The V gene is TRBV6-2 or TRBV6-3, the J gene TRBJ1-1, with TRBD1 as a possible D gene (5 bases). Germline V gene sequence: CDR1 MNHEY, CDR2 SVGEGT. The length of the CDR3 is 15 residues. Trimming took off 4 bases at V and 0 bases at J, with 12 bases between the two ends. For the CDR3, the DNA is TGTGCCAGCAGTTTGGGGTGGGACTTGAACACTGAAGCTTTCTTT. Amino acids: CASSLGWDLNTEAFF.

The chain employs TRBV7-9 and TRBJ2-5, with D unresolved. The CDR3 consists of 14 residues. V lost 7 bases and J lost 1, with 13 bases in between. Germline-derived CDR1 and CDR2 are SEHNR and FQNEAQ (reference sequence). CDR3 amino acids: CASNPSQAQETQYF. In DNA, the CDR3 is TGTGCCAGCAACCCATCGCAAGCCCAAGAGACCCAGTACTTC.

V is TRBV4-3 and J is TRBJ1-4, with 10 nucleotides matching TRBD1. The CDR3 loop spans 17 amino acids. Trimming removed 0 bases from V and 4 bases from J; junction bases left unmatched: 5. The germline V gene encodes CDR1 LGHNA and CDR2 YSLEER. The CDR3 region has the DNA TGCGCCAGCAGCCAAGATCGACAGGGGGCGCTTAATGAAAAACTGTTTTTT. It encodes CASSQDRQGALNEKLFF.

The chain employs TRBV6-5 and TRBJ2-1; TRBD2 agrees at 11 bases. This CDR3 comprises 15 residues. CDR1 and CDR2 (germline): MNHEY, SVGAGI. J lost 3 bases, V lost 4 bases, and 2 bases had no gene match. The CDR3 region has the DNA TGTGCCAGCAGTTCGACTAGCGGGAACTACAATGAGCAGTTCTTC. It translates to CASSSTSGNYNEQFF.

On this clone: One junction end disagrees with the germline gene, perhaps due to a read error. The V call is TRBV29-1, the J call TRBJ1-1; D is unresolved. The length of the CDR3 is 13 residues. Germline lookup yields CDR1 SQVTM and CDR2 ANQGSEA. CDR3 nucleotides: TGCAGCGTTGAAAAGAGACTGAACGCTGAAGCTTTCTTT. Amino acid sequence: CSVEKRLNAEAFF.

Of note for this clone: This CDR3 is also generated by other DNA sequences in the sample. This chain connects TRBV7-2 to TRBJ1-2; D not certain. Germline V gene lookup returns CDR1 SGHTA and CDR2 FQGNSA. V gave up 5 bases and J gave up 8 bases, with 12 bases separating them. This CDR3 is built from 12 residues. CDR3 in DNA: TGTGCCAGCAGCCCTGGGTCGATAGGCTACACCTTC. The encoded protein is CASSPGSIGYTF.

The chain links TRBV6-2 or TRBV6-3 to TRBJ1-1; D not certain. Germline lookup yields CDR1 MNHEY and CDR2 SVGEGT. V was pared by 5 bases and J by 5 bases, with 9 bases between. This CDR3 has 12 residues. This CDR3 reads CASSPPRTEAFF. The CDR3 DNA sequence: TGTGCCAGCAGTCCCCCCAGGACTGAAGCTTTCTTT.

This sequence joins TRBV11-2 and TRBJ2-1; D gene uncertain. Germline values: CDR1 SGHAT, CDR2 FQNNGV. Trimming took off 2 bases at V and 5 bases at J, with 10 bases between the two ends. CDR3 length: 14 amino acids. The CDR3, as DNA: TGTGCCAGCAGCTTAAGCGCTACGGACAATGAGCAGTTCTTC. Amino acids: CASSLSATDNEQFF. The whole variable domain, remainder taken from reference TRBV11-2 and TRBJ2-1, is EAGVAQSPRYKIIEKRQSVAFWCNPISGHATLYWYQQILGQGPKLLIQFQNNGVVDDSQLPKDRFSAERLKGVDSTLKIQPAKLEDSAVYLCASSLSATDNEQFFGPGTRLTVL.

The chain uses TRBV5-8 and TRBJ1-5; 7 bases are a match to TRBD1. The ends lost 1 base at V and 1 base at J; junction bases unmatched: 5. Per germline, CDR1 SGHTS and CDR2 YDEGEE. The CDR3 sequence is 16 residues long. The CDR3 DNA sequence: TGTGCCAGCAGCTTGCCCTGGGGACAGAGCAATCAGCCCCAGCATTTT. The encoded protein is CASSLPWGQSNQPQHF. Supplemented by reference TRBV5-8 and TRBJ1-5, the full variable domain reads EAGVTQSPTHLIKTRGQQATLRCSPISGHTSVYWYQQALGLGLQFLLWYDEGEERNRGNFPPRFSGRQFPNYSSELNVNALELEDSALYLCASSLPWGQSNQPQHFGDGTRLSIL.

A single count supports this clone. The chain has TRBV7-9 and TRBJ1-1; TRBD1 aligns across 8 bases. This CDR3 comprises 15 residues. V was pared by 0 bases and J by 1 base, with 1 base of the junction left unmatched. Germline V CDR1 and CDR2: SEHNR, FQNEAQ (reference sequence). The DNA of the CDR3 is TGTGCCAGCAGCTTAGCTGGACAGGGGAACACTGAAGCTTTCTTT. It translates to CASSLAGQGNTEAFF.

The V and J genes are TRBV6-5 and TRBJ1-1; D not certain. CDR3 length: 14 residues. Per the germline V gene, CDR1 is MNHEY and CDR2 is SVGAGI. V was trimmed by 6 bases and J by 1 base, leaving 12 bases between them. CDR3 in amino acids: CASSSKVGNTEAFF. Written as DNA, the CDR3 is TGTGCCAGCAGCTCAAAGGTGGGGAACACTGAAGCTTTCTTT.

On this clone itself: This sample also contains other DNA sequences that code for the same CDR3. This chain joins TRBV15 and TRBJ2-7; D unresolved. Germline values: CDR1 LNHNV, CDR2 YYDKDF (reference sequence). V lost 1 base and J lost 5, with 6 bases in between. This CDR3 is built from 12 residues. The CDR3 coding sequence is TGTGCCACCAGCAGAGCTGGGAACGAGCAGTACTTC. Translated: CATSRAGNEQYF.

The chain carries TRBV6-6 and TRBJ2-3; 8 bases map to TRBD2. The CDR3 is made up of 15 amino acids. The junction had 7 bases not matched to a gene; V was cut back by 2 bases and J by 6 bases. CDR1 and CDR2 (germline): MNHNY, SVGAGI (reference sequence). CDR3 amino acids: CASSYVGRARDTQYF. DNA for the CDR3: TGTGCCAGCAGTTACGTCGGGAGGGCCCGTGATACGCAGTATTTT.

V gene TRBV2 combines with J gene TRBJ2-2; D uncertain. CDR3 length equals 13 residues. Trimming stripped 3 bases from V and 3 bases from J, with 5 bases between. Germline CDR1 SNHLY, CDR2 FYNNEI. The chain's CDR3 is CASSEEYTGELFF. In DNA form, the CDR3 reads TGTGCCAGCAGTGAGGAGTACACCGGGGAGCTGTTTTTT.